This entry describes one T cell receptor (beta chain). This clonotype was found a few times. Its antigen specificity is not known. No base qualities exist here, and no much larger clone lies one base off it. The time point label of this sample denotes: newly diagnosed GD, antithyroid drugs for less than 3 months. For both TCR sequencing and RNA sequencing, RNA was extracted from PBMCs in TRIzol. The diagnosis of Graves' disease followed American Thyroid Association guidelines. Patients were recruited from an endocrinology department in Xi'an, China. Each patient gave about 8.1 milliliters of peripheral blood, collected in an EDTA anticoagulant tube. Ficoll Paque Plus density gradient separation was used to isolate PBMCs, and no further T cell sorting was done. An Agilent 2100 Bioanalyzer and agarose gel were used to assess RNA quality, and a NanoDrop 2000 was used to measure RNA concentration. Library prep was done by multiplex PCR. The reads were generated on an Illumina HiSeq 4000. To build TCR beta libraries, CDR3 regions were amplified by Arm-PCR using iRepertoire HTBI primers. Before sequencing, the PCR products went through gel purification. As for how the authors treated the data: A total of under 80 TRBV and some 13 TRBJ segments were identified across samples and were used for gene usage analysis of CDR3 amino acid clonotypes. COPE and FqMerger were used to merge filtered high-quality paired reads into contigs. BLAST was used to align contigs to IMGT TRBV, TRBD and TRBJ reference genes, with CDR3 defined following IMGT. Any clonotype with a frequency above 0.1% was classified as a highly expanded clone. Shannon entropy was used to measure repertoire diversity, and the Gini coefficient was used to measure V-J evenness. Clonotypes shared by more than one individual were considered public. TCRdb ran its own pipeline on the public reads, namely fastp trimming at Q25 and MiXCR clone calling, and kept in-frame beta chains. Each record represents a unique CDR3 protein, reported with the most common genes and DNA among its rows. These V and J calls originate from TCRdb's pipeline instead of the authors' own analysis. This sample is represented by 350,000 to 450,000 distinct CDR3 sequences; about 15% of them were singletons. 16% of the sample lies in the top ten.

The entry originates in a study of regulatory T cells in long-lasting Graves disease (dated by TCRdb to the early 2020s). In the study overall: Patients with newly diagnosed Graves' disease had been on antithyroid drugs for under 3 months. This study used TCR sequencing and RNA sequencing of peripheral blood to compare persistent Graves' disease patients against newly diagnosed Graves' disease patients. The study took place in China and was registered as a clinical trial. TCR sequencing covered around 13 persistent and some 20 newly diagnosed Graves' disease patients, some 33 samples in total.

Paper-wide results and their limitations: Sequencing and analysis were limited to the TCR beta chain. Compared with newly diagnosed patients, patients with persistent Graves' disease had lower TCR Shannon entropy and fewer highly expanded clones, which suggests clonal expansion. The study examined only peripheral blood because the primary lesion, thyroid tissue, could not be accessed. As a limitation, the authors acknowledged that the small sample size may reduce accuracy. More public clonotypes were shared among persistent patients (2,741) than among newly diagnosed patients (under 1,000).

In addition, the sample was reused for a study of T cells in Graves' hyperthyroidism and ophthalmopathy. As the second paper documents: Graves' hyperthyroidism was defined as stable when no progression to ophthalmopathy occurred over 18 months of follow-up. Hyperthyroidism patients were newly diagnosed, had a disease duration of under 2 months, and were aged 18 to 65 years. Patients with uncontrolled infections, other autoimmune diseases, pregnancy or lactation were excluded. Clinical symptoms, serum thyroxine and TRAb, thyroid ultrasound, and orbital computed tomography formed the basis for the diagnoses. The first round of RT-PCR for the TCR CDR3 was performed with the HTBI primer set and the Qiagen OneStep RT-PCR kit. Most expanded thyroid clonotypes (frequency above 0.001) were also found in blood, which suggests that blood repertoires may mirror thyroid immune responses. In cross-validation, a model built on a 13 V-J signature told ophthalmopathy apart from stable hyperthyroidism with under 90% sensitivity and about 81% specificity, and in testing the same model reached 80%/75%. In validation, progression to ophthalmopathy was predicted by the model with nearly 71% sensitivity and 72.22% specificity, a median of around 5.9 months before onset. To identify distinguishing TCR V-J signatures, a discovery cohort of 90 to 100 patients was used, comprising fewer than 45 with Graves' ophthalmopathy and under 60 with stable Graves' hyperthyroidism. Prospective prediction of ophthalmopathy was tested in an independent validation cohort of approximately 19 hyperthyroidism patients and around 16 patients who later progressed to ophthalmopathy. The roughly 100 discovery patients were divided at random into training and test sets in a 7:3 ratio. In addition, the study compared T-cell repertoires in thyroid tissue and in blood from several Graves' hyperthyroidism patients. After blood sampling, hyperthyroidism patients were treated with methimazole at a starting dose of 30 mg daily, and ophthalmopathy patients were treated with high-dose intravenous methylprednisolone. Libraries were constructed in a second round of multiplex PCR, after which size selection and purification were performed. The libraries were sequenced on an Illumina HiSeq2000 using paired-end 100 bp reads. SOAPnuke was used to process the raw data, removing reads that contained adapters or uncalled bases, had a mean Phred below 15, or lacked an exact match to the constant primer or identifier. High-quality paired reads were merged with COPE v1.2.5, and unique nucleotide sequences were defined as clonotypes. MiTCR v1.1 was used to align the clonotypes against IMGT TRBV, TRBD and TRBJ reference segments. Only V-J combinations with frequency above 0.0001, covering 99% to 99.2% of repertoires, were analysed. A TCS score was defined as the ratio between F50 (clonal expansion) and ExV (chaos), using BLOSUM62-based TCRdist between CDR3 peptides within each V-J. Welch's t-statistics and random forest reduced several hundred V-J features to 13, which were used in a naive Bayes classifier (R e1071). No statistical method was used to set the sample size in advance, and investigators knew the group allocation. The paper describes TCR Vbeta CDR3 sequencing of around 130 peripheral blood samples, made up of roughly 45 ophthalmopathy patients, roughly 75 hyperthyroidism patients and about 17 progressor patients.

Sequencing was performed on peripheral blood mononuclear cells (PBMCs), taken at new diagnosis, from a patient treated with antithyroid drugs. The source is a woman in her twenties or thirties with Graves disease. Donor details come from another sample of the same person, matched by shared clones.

The CDR3 reads CASSQATLAGGPEQYF. Read as DNA, the sequence is TGCGCCAGCAGCCAAGCCACACTAGCGGGAGGGCCCGAGCAGTACTTC. The sequence is built from TRBV4-1 and TRBJ2-7; 13 junctional bases match TRBD2. Sequences MGHRA (CDR1) and YSYEKL (CDR2) are obtained from the germline V gene. Trimmed from V: 1 base; trimmed from J: 6 bases; junction bases lacking a gene match: 6. The CDR3 holds 16 amino acids from the cysteine to the phenylalanine. Kept here is only the CDR3 DNA, which spans 48 bases and is read in frame from base 1.